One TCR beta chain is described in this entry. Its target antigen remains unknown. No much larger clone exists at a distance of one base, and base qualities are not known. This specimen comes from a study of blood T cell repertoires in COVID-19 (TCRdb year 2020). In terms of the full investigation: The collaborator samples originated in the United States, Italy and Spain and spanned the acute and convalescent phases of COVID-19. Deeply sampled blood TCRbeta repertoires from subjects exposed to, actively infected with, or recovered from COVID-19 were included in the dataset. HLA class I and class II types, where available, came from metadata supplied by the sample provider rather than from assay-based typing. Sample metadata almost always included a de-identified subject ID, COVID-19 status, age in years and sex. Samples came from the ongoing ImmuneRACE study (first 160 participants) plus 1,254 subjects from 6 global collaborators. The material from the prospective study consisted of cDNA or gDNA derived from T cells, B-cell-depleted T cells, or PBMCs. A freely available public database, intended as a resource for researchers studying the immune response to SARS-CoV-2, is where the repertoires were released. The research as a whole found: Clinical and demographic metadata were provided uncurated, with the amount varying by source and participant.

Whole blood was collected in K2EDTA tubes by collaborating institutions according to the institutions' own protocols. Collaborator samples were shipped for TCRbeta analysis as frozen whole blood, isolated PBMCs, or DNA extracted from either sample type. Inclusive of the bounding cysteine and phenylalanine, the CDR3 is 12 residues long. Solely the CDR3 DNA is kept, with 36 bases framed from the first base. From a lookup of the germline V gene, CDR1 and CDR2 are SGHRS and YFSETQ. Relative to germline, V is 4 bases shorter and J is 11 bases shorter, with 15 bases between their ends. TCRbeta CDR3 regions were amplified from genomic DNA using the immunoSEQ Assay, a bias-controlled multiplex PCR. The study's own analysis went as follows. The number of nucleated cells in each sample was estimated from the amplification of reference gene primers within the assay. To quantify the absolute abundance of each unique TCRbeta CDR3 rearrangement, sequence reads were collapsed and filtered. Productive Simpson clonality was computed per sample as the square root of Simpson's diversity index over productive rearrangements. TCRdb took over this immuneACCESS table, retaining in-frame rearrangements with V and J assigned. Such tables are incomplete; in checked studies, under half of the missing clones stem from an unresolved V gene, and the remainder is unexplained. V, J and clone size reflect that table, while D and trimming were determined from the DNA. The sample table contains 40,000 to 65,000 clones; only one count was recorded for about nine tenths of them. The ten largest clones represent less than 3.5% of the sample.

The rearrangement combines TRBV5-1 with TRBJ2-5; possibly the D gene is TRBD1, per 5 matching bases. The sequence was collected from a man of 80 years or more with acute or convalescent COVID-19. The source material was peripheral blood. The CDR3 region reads CASSPIRGSQYF. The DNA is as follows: TGCGCCAGCAGCCCGATTAGGGGATCACAGTACTTC.